This T cell receptor (beta chain) was sequenced in a study of cytomegalovirus exposure and HLA in healthy donors. At the level of the study: Prior work identified 117 million unique TCR beta sequences in some 200 million T cells.

Germline V gene lookup returns CDR1 ENHRY and CDR2 SYGVKD. This CDR3 has 16 residues. V was cut by 6 bases and J by 7 bases, with 21 bases left in between. With 60 Vbeta and 13 Jbeta primers, the PCR was carried out. Repertoires were generated with immunoSEQ multiplex PCR, while TCRdb's copy carries only in-frame clones and drops some. This table holds 100,000 or so clones, around 83% found once. As concerns this clone: The antigen is undetermined.

Broader study findings: The authors enumerated around 150 TCR beta chains as linked to cytomegalovirus. Earlier results showed most TCR beta V segments being productive about 87% or about 30% of the time.

The genes are TRBV10-3 and TRBJ1-4; D call uncertain. Sequencing was performed on PBMCs. The sequence came from a young woman in good health and CMV-seronegative. The CDR3 loop is CAISPVGGRISEKLFF. For the CDR3, the DNA is TGTGCCATCAGCCCGGTAGGCGGGAGGATTAGTGAAAAACTGTTTTTT.